The 2 T cell receptor beta chains presented below share a single source sample, sequenced in a study of blood T cell repertoires in COVID-19. Profiled with immunoSEQ multiplex PCR; TCRdb holds only in-frame clones, not every one. This table has around 300,000 clones, over 75% appearing once. Sequenced sample: PBMCs or T cells enriched from blood (not recorded which). All receptors derive from a woman aged 25 to 39 who had recovered from COVID-19.

CDR3 loop: CASSNGLVSEFF. The CDR3 region has the DNA TGTGCCAGCAGCAATGGACTAGTTAGCGAGTTCTTC. The V gene is TRBV7-2, the J gene TRBJ2-1, with 7 bases lining up with TRBD2. The germline gives CDR1 SGHTA, CDR2 FQGNSA. This CDR3 has 12 amino acids. V lost 5 bases, J lost 14 bases, and 9 bases stayed unmatched.

This clone was seen only once. V is TRBV4-3 and J is TRBJ1-2; the match to TRBD1 covers 9 bases. This CDR3 spans 17 amino acids. Trimming cost V 2 bases and J 4 bases; bases outside gene matches: 11. Germline CDR1 reads LGHNA; CDR2 reads YSLEER. The CDR3 nucleotides read TGCGCCAGCAGCCAATCCAGCGGGACAGGGATACTCTATGGCTACACCTTC. This encodes CASSQSSGTGILYGYTF.